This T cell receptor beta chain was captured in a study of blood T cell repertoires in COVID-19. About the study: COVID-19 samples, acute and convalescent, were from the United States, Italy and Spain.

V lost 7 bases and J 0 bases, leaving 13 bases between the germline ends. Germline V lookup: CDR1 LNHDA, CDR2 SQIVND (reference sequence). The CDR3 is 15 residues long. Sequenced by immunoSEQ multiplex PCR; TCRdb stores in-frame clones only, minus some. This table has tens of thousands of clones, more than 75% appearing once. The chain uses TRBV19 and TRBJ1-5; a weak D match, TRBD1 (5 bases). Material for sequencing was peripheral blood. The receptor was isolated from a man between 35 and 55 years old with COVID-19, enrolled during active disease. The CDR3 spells CASTTTVYSNQPQHF. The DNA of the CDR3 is TGTGCCAGTACTACGACAGTGTATAGCAATCAGCCCCAGCATTTT. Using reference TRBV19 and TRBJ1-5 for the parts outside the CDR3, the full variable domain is DGGITQSPKYLFRKEGQNVTLSCEQNLNHDAMYWYRQDPGQGLRLIYYSQIVNDFQKGDIAEGYSVSREKKESFPLTVTSAQKNPTAFYLCASTTTVYSNQPQHFGDGTRLSIL.